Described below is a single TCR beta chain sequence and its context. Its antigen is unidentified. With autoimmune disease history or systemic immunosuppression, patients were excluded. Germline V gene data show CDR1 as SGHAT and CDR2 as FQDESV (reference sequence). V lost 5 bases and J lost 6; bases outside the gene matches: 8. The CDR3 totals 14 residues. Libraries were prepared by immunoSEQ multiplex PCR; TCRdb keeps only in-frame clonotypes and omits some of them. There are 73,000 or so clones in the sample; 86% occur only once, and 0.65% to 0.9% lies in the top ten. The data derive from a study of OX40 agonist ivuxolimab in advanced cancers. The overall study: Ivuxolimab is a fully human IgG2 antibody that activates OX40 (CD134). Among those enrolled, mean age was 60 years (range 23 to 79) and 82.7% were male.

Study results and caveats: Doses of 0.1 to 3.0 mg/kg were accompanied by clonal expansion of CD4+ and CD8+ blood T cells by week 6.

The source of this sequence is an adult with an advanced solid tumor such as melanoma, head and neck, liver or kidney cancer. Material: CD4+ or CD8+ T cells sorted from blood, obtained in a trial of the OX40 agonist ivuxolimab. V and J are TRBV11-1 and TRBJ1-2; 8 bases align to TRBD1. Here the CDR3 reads CASSTDRGEDGYTF. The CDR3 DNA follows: TGTGCCAGCAGCACCGACAGGGGCGAGGATGGCTACACCTTC. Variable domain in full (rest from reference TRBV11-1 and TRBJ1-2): EAEVAQSPRYKITEKSQAVAFWCDPISGHATLYWYRQILGQGPELLVQFQDESVVDDSQLPKDRFSAERLKGVDSTLKIQPAELGDSAMYLCASSTDRGEDGYTFGSGTRLTVV.